The 9 T cell receptor beta chains given below trace back to one sample, sequenced in a study of cytomegalovirus exposure and HLA in healthy donors (dated by TCRdb to 2016 to 2017). Library generation was performed with the immunoSEQ multiplex PCR assay. The immuneACCESS repertoire file appears here via TCRdb, limited to in-frame rearrangements. These files lack a portion of the clones; in checked studies, under half of the deficit traces to unresolved V genes, and the cause of the others is not known. A total of about 110,000 clones appear in this sample, about nine tenths of them only once. The biggest ten clones account for 1.5% to 2% of the sample. Input material: PBMCs. The receptor set was obtained from a woman between 18 and 29 years old in good health and CMV-seropositive.

This chain's CDR3 is CASSTRTGEGETQYF. CDR3 nucleotide sequence: TGTGCCAGTAGTACCCGGACAGGGGAGGGGGAGACCCAGTACTTC. The V call is TRBV19, the J call TRBJ2-5; TRBD1 aligns across 9 bases. Trimming cost V 4 bases and J 5 bases; bases outside gene matches: 8. Looked up from germline, CDR1 is LNHDA and CDR2 is SQIVND (reference sequence). The length of the CDR3 is 15 residues.

In this sample, this clone turned up once. Germline and junction disagree at one end, which may indicate a read error. The chain recombines TRBV7-7 with TRBJ2-5; D uncertain. CDR1 is SSHAT and CDR2 is FNYEAQ in the germline V gene (reference sequence). This CDR3 region has 14 residues. The CDR3 coding sequence is TGTGCTAGCAGCTTCGGTCCTTTGGTGGAGACCCAGTACTTC. Translation: CASSFGPLVETQYF.

The chain has TRBV19 and TRBJ2-2; 9 nucleotides agree with TRBD1. Looked up from germline, CDR1 is LNHDA and CDR2 is SQIVND (reference sequence). With V trimmed by 6 bases and J by 4 bases, 3 bases remained unmatched. The CDR3 extends over 14 amino acids. This CDR3 reads CASRWTGATGELFF. CDR3 DNA sequence: TGTGCCAGTAGGTGGACAGGGGCCACCGGGGAGCTGTTTTTT.

This sequence joins TRBV6-1 and TRBJ1-5; D call uncertain. Germline CDR1 is MNHNS and CDR2 is SASEGT. Trimming took 0 bases from V and 3 from J, leaving 9 bases between them. This CDR3 is 15 amino acids long. This chain's CDR3 is CASSEARTPNQPQHF. CDR3 coding DNA: TGTGCCAGCAGTGAAGCGCGGACTCCCAATCAGCCCCAGCATTTT.

This clone was counted once. The rearrangement uses TRBV27 and TRBJ2-3; D is uncertain. V gave up 5 bases and J gave up 7 bases, with 19 bases separating them. This CDR3 has 15 amino acids. CDR1 is MNHEY and CDR2 is SMNVEV in the germline V gene (reference sequence). This CDR3 reads CASSPGLGFLNTQYF. CDR3 DNA: TGTGCCAGCAGTCCCGGTCTAGGTTTTTTAAATACGCAGTATTTT.

The rearrangement links TRBV6-1 to TRBJ1-1; 8 nucleotides align to TRBD1. V gave up 6 bases and J gave up 3 bases; unmatched junction bases: 6. Germline V gives CDR1 MNHNS, CDR2 SASEGT. The CDR3 covers 14 residues. The CDR3 nucleotides are TGTGCCAGCAGCGCGACAGGGGACTACACTGAAGCTTTCTTT. Its protein product is CASSATGDYTEAFF.

The table lists this clone with a count of one. The gene calls are TRBV28 and TRBJ1-2; D is undetermined. Germline CDR1 and CDR2: MDHEN and SYDVKM. V lost 5 bases and J 2 bases, leaving 6 bases between the germline ends. The CDR3 runs to 12 residues. CDR3 sequence reads: CASSTDNYGYTF. The CDR3 nucleotides are TGTGCCAGCAGTACAGACAACTATGGCTACACCTTC.

This rearrangement joins TRBV28 to TRBJ2-1; tentative D call: TRBD1 (6 bases). The V and J ends lost 5 bases and 6 bases respectively, with 14 bases between them. Germline V lookup: CDR1 MDHEN, CDR2 SYDVKM. This CDR3 contains 14 residues. CDR3 sequence (DNA): TGTGCCAGCAGTAACGGACAGAGATTCAATGAGCAGTTCTTC. As protein: CASSNGQRFNEQFF.

A few counts support this clone. This chain connects TRBV4-1 to TRBJ1-6, with TRBD1 identical over 7 bases. The junction had 12 bases not matched to a gene; V was cut back by 3 bases and J by 10 bases. Germline V gene data show CDR1 as MGHRA and CDR2 as YSYEKL. The CDR3 extends over 16 amino acids. The CDR3 reads CASSQKPDRVGSPLHF. The CDR3 DNA follows: TGCGCCAGCAGCCAGAAGCCCGACAGGGTCGGCTCACCCCTCCACTTT.